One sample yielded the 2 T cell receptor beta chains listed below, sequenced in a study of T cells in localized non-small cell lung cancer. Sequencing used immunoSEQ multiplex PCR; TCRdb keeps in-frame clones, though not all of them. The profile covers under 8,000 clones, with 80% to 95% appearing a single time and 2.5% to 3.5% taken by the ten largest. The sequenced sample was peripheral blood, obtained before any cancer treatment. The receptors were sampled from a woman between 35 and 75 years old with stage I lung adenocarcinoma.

CDR3 sequence: CASSLRDIQETQYF. The CDR3 DNA follows: TGTGCCAGCAGCTTACGGGACATCCAAGAGACCCAGTACTTC. The gene calls are TRBV7-8 and TRBJ2-5, with D possibly being TRBD1 (6 bases). Trimming took off 2 bases at V and 1 base at J, with 8 bases between the two ends. Germline V gives CDR1 SGHVS, CDR2 FQNEAQ. CDR3 length: 14 amino acids. Full variable domain (missing parts from reference TRBV7-8 and TRBJ2-5): GAGVSQSPRYKVAKRGQDVALRCDPISGHVSLFWYQQALGQGPEFLTYFQNEAQLDKSGLPSDRFFAERPEGSVSTLKIQRTQQEDSAVYLCASSLRDIQETQYFGPGTRLLVL.

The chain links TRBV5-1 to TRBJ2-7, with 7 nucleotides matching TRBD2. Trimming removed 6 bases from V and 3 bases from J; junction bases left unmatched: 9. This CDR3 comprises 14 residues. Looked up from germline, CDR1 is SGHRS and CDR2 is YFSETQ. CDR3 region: CASKESWGGYEQYF. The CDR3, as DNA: TGCGCCAGCAAGGAATCTTGGGGGGGCTACGAGCAGTACTTC.